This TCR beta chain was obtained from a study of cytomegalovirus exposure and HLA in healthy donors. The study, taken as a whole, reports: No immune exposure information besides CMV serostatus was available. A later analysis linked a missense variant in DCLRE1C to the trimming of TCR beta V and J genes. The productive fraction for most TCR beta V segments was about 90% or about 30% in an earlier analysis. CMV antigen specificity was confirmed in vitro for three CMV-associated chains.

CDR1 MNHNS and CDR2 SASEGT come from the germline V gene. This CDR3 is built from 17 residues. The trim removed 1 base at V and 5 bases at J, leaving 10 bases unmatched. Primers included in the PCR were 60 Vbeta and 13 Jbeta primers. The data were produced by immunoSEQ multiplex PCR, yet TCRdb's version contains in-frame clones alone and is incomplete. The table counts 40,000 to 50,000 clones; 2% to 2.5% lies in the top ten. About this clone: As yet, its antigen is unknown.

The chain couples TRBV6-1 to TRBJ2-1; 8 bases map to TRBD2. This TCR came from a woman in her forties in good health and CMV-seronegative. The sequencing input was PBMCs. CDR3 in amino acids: CASSEVVRAGENNEQFF. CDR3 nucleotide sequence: TGTGCCAGCAGTGAAGTTGTACGAGCGGGAGAGAACAATGAGCAGTTCTTC.